This T cell receptor beta chain was profiled in a study of tumor-infiltrating lymphocytes in primary liver carcinoma. Germline V gene data show CDR1 as MNHNS and CDR2 as SASEGT. The trim removed 6 bases at V and 1 base at J, leaving 3 bases unmatched. This CDR3 spans 15 amino acids. Making TCR beta cDNA involved around 500 ng total RNA and a constant-region primer. Library construction for TCR beta comprised three nested multiplex PCR rounds performed with slightly modified ARM-PCR. TRBV1-TRBV30 forward and Cbeta reverse primers drove the first two approximately 10-cycle rounds. TCRdb itself ran the multiplex PCR reads through MiXCR, one entry per CDR3 protein. Here the sample spans 120,000 or so distinct CDR3 sequences, roughly 69% being singletons. This clonotype occurred a few times. Its antigen is undetermined. Total RNA and DNA came together from roughly 20-30 mg of bulk tissue without cell sorting.

Study-level points and caveats: With p = 0.039, the top-250-clone fraction in tumors significantly exceeded that in blood. Top clones occupying all five tumor regions numbered only about 8-25%.

The chain recombines TRBV6-1 with TRBJ1-6; 7 nucleotides align to TRBD1. Sequenced: liver tumor tissue from sampling region 1. Subset of the sample: tumor region T1, superior pole. The clonotype was recovered from a woman aged 55-69 years with primary liver carcinoma and hepatitis B virus infection. CDR3 in DNA: TGTGCCAGCAGGAAGGACAGGTCCTATAATTCACCCCTCCACTTT. It codes for CASRKDRSYNSPLHF.